This TCR beta chain originates from a study of glioma-infiltrating T cells. Findings and limits, study-wide: Very few CDR3 sequences were shared between tissue and blood.

Note on this clonotype: Its antigen is not known.

The iRepertoire nested amplicon-rescue multiplex PCR amplified TCR alpha and beta CDR3s from RNA. TCRdb re-called the multiplex PCR reads with MiXCR, one entry per CDR3 protein. The sample records 100,000 to 150,000 distinct CDR3 sequences, approximately 24% being singletons. CDR3 size: 17 residues. The germline V gene encodes CDR1 DFQATT and CDR2 SNEGSKA (reference sequence). With 1 base removed from V and 0 bases from J, the gap between germline ends came to 16 bases. Sample: glioma tissue, nonneoplastic brain tissue, or PBMCs (not recorded which). This receptor was obtained from a human donor with low-grade glioma or glioblastoma, undergoing nonglioma brain surgery, or in good health (not recorded which). The chain couples TRBV20-1 to TRBJ2-1; a weak D match, TRBD2 (6 bases). The CDR3, as DNA: TGCAGTGCTAGAGGGGTTATTAGCGGCAGCTCCTACAATGAGCAGTTCTTC. Translation gives CSARGVISGSSYNEQFF.